Described below is a single T cell receptor beta chain sequence and its context. Its target is not known. The protocol was immunoSEQ multiplex PCR, while the TCRdb copy is restricted to in-frame clones and leaves out a portion. The sample holds a few hundred thousand clones, 80% to 90% seen once. The record originates from a study of Ad26.COV2.S vaccination and SARS-CoV-2 variants. After removal of 4 bases from V and 0 bases from J, the junction contained 8 bases not matched to a gene. Germline-derived CDR1 and CDR2 are MDHEN and SYDVKM. The CDR3 totals 17 residues. Treatment here: roughly 20 received Ad26.COV2.S at low or high dose, single or two shots; several received placebo; per-sample allocation not given. Samples came from day 63 after the first vaccine or placebo injection. Study findings and constraints: Non-spike TCR breadth showed similarity between vaccine and placebo recipients.

The rearrangement uses TRBV28 and TRBJ1-1; 10 positions match TRBD1. Sequences were derived from peripheral blood, sampled in a trial of Ad26.COV2.S vaccine versus placebo. This receptor was taken from a person between 18 and 60 years old who received the Ad26.COV2.S COVID-19 vaccine or a placebo. The CDR3, as DNA: TGTGCCAGCAGTTCCCGGGACAGGGGAACAGTGAACACTGAAGCTTTCTTT. It specifies CASSSRDRGTVNTEAFF.